The clone carrying this T cell receptor (beta chain) was observed at least ten times. Germline lookup yields CDR1 MDHEN and CDR2 SYDVKM. The CDR3 runs to 14 residues. V lost 5 bases to trimming and J lost 5 bases, with 13 bases between them. Ahead of any ophthalmopathy symptoms, the blood sample was obtained at the first diagnosis of hyperthyroidism. TCR beta CDR3 region amplification was performed from RNA transcripts. A first-round RT-PCR of the TCR CDR3 used the HTBI primer set. TCRdb re-analysed the multiplex PCR reads in MiXCR, keeping a single row per CDR3 protein. This repertoire shows fewer than 450,000 distinct CDR3 sequences, about 17% found once; its top ten account for almost 35%. This specimen belongs to a study of T cells in Graves' hyperthyroidism and ophthalmopathy.

This sequence originates from a woman in her twenties or thirties with Graves' hyperthyroidism that later progressed to Graves' ophthalmopathy. J is TRBJ1-5 and V is TRBV28; TRBD1 might be the D (5 bases). The sequenced material came from blood. The CDR3 sequence: CASSPYRGDQPQHF. The CDR3, as DNA: TGTGCCAGCAGTCCATACCGGGGGGATCAGCCCCAGCATTTT.